This is a list of T cell receptor beta chains from one sample in a study of synovial regulatory T cells in juvenile arthritis. Only in-frame clones appear in the TCRdb table, and some are missing; sequencing was by immunoSEQ multiplex PCR. The sample table includes more than 9,500 clones. Sequenced sample: Treg cells from blood. These receptors were collected from a donor between 2 and 35 years old with juvenile idiopathic arthritis. The CDR3 runs from the conserved cysteine through the conserved F or W. Clone size appears in some rows only: once, few, many, or a class for an expanded clone.

j_call: TRBJ2-3
v_call: TRBV4-1
clone_size: NA
cdr3_aa: CASSQGVGSTDTQYF

j_call: TRBJ2-2
v_call: TRBV4-1
clone_size: NA
cdr3_aa: CASSQFRDTLWGTGELFF

j_call: TRBJ1-6
v_call: TRBV25-1
clone_size: NA
cdr3_aa: CASSLERGNNSPLHF

j_call: TRBJ2-4
v_call: TRBV14
clone_size: NA
cdr3_aa: CASSQAKNIQYF

j_call: TRBJ2-7
v_call: TRBV7-8
clone_size: NA
cdr3_aa: CASSLTPGQGNEQYF

j_call: TRBJ1-5
v_call: TRBV6-6
clone_size: NA
cdr3_aa: CASSYFQGAVQPQHF

j_call: TRBJ2-3
v_call: TRBV28
clone_size: NA
cdr3_aa: CASSMGRGITDTQYF

j_call: TRBJ1-2
v_call: TRBV5-6
clone_size: NA
cdr3_aa: CASSLVGGEWEGYTF

j_call: TRBJ2-7
v_call: TRBV4-1
clone_size: NA
cdr3_aa: CASSHPGQGSEQYF

j_call: TRBJ1-2
v_call: TRBV6-5
clone_size: NA
cdr3_aa: CASSSGTPPVYTF

j_call: TRBJ2-3
v_call: TRBV2
clone_size: NA
cdr3_aa: CASGAGSDTQYF

j_call: TRBJ1-1
v_call: TRBV19
clone_size: NA
cdr3_aa: CASSLGVEAFF

j_call: TRBJ2-4
v_call: TRBV4-3
clone_size: NA
cdr3_aa: CASSQRLAGDLAKNIQYF

j_call: TRBJ1-4
v_call: TRBV18
clone_size: NA
cdr3_aa: CASSPLRGTEKLFF

j_call: TRBJ2-7
v_call: TRBV5-4
clone_size: NA
cdr3_aa: CASSLWRGLAGPYEQYF

j_call: TRBJ1-1
v_call: TRBV6-5
clone_size: NA
cdr3_aa: CASSYSFEGNTEAFF

j_call: TRBJ1-1
v_call: TRBV5-1
clone_size: NA
cdr3_aa: CASSFRPGQQAFF

j_call: TRBJ1-1
v_call: TRBV2
clone_size: NA
cdr3_aa: CASTRGGVGTEAFF

j_call: TRBJ1-2
v_call: TRBV10-3
clone_size: NA
cdr3_aa: CAISRDPQAYGYTF

j_call: TRBJ2-7
v_call: TRBV19
clone_size: NA
cdr3_aa: CASSIIAGGLYEQYF

j_call: TRBJ1-3
v_call: TRBV5-4
clone_size: medium-sized
cdr3_aa: CASSLNGGRGNTIYF

j_call: TRBJ2-4
v_call: TRBV29-1
clone_size: NA
cdr3_aa: CSVKQAFAKNIQYF

j_call: TRBJ2-7
v_call: TRBV2
clone_size: NA
cdr3_aa: CATSFAPSPSYEQYF

j_call: TRBJ1-2
v_call: TRBV28
clone_size: NA
cdr3_aa: CASSLGPVGYGYTF

j_call: TRBJ1-5
v_call: TRBV6-4
clone_size: NA
cdr3_aa: CASSFRDRDNQPQHF

j_call: TRBJ2-7
v_call: TRBV7-6
clone_size: NA
cdr3_aa: CASSLAGDEQYF

j_call: TRBJ2-3
v_call: TRBV4-3
clone_size: NA
cdr3_aa: CASSQDRASDTQYF

j_call: TRBJ1-4
v_call: TRBV7-2
clone_size: NA
cdr3_aa: CASSRGEKLFF

j_call: TRBJ2-7
v_call: TRBV2
clone_size: NA
cdr3_aa: CASTGLTTYEQYF

j_call: TRBJ1-2
v_call: TRBV18
clone_size: NA
cdr3_aa: CASSPRSEVANYGYTF

j_call: TRBJ1-1
v_call: TRBV18
clone_size: NA
cdr3_aa: CASSPSSGRNTEAFF

j_call: TRBJ1-2
v_call: TRBV28
clone_size: NA
cdr3_aa: CASSLQGLNYGYTF

j_call: TRBJ2-7
v_call: TRBV5-1
clone_size: NA
cdr3_aa: CASSLLREGYEQYF

j_call: TRBJ1-1
v_call: TRBV6-6
clone_size: NA
cdr3_aa: CASSYSPRGSGTEAFF

j_call: TRBJ1-2
v_call: TRBV28
clone_size: NA
cdr3_aa: CASTLTGPYGYTF

j_call: TRBJ2-1
v_call: TRBV9
clone_size: NA
cdr3_aa: CASSVGTSGGNWYNEQFF

j_call: TRBJ1-5
v_call: TRBV5-5
clone_size: NA
cdr3_aa: CASSLAVTGFQPQHF

j_call: TRBJ2-2
v_call: TRBV5-1
clone_size: NA
cdr3_aa: CASRGTSGVRSGELFF

j_call: TRBJ1-4
v_call: TRBV28
clone_size: NA
cdr3_aa: CASSNAESNEKLFF

j_call: TRBJ2-1
v_call: TRBV5-1
clone_size: NA
cdr3_aa: CASSLSVYNEQFF

j_call: TRBJ2-7
v_call: TRBV10-3
clone_size: NA
cdr3_aa: CAIWGGLGYEQYF

j_call: TRBJ1-2
v_call: TRBV4-1
clone_size: NA
cdr3_aa: CASSQSGGGSLYGYTF

j_call: TRBJ1-4
v_call: TRBV6-1
clone_size: medium-sized
cdr3_aa: CASRGGTGKLFF

j_call: TRBJ2-1
v_call: TRBV19
clone_size: NA
cdr3_aa: CASSKSLSYNEQFF

j_call: TRBJ1-2
v_call: TRBV6-1
clone_size: NA
cdr3_aa: CASRWGGKDGYTF

j_call: TRBJ1-5
v_call: TRBV4-1
clone_size: NA
cdr3_aa: CASSFRTGQPQHF